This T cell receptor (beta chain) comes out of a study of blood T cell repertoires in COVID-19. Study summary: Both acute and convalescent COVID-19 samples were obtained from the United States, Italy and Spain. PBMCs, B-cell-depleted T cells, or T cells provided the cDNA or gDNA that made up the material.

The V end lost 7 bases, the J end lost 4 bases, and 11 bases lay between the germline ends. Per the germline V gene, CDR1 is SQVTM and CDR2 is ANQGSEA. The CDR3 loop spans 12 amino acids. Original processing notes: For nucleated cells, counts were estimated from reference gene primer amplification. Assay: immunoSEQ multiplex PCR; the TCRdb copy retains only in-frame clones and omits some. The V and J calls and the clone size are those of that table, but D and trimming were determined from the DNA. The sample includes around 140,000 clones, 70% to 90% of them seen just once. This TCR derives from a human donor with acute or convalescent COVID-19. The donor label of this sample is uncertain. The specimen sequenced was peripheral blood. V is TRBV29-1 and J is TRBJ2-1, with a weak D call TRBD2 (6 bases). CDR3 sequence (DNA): TGCAGCGCTGGGGACTTGTACAATGAGCAGTTCTTC. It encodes CSAGDLYNEQFF.